The 3 T cell receptor beta chains given below trace back to one sample, sequenced in a study of T cell repertoires in ileal Crohn's disease. The time point is: neoterminal ileum biopsy at postoperative endoscopy, about 6 months after surgery. Measured with immunoSEQ multiplex PCR; TCRdb has only the in-frame clones, and not every one. Among 55,000 to 65,000 clones listed, roughly 89% were seen once. The sequenced sample was ileal tissue. The receptors shown here come from an adult with Crohn's disease.

The J gene is TRBJ2-2, the V gene TRBV28; maybe TRBD1 (5 bases). This CDR3 is 15 amino acids long. V was shortened by 3 bases and J by 3 bases, with 11 bases between the two germline ends. The germline V gene encodes CDR1 MDHEN and CDR2 SYDVKM. The CDR3 nucleotides read TGTGCCAGCAGTTTGCAGGGCCTTCACACCGGGGAGCTGTTTTTT. It specifies CASSLQGLHTGELFF. Using reference TRBV28 and TRBJ2-2 for the parts outside the CDR3, the full variable domain is DVKVTQSSRYLVKRTGEKVFLECVQDMDHENMFWYRQDPGLGLRLIYFSYDVKMKEKGDIPEGYSVSREKKERFSLILESASTNQTSMYLCASSLQGLHTGELFFGEGSRLTVL.

The J gene is TRBJ1-2, the V gene TRBV10-2; TRBD1 aligns across 9 bases. This CDR3 contains 13 residues. V gave up 6 bases and J gave up 5 bases; unmatched junction bases: 4. Per germline, CDR1 WSHSY and CDR2 SAAADI. Written as DNA, the CDR3 is TGCGCCAGCAGCCCGGACAGGGGATATGGCTACACCTTC. It specifies CASSPDRGYGYTF.

This chain connects TRBV7-8 to TRBJ1-3; 7 bases match TRBD1. Losses at the gene ends were 1 base for V and 1 base for J; bases not matched to a gene: 1. The CDR3 covers 15 residues. Germline V gene sequence: CDR1 SGHVS, CDR2 FQNEAQ. The CDR3 DNA reads as TGTGCCAGCAGCTTAGAGGGGGCGTCTGGAAACACCATATATTTT. This translates into CASSLEGASGNTIYF.